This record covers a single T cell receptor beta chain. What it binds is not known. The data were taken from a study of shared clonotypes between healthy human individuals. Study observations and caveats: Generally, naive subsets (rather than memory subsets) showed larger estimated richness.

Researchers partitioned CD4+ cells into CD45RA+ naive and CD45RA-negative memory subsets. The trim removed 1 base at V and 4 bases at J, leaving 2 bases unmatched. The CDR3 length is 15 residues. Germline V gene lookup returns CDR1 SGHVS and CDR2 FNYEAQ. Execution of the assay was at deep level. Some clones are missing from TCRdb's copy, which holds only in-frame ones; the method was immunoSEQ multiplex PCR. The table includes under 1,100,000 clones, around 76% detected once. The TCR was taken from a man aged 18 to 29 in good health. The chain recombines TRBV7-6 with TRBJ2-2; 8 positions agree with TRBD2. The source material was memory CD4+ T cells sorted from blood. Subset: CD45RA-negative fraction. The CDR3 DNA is TGTGCCAGCAGCTTAGTAAGCGGGGGCACCGGGGAGCTGTTTTTT. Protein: CASSLVSGGTGELFF.